This TCR beta chain came from a study of cytotoxic CD8 clonotypes in ibrutinib-treated CLL. On the study more broadly: Following treatment for a median 12 months, range 6 to 36, response samples were then taken. Study results and limitations: Clonality went up at ibrutinib response and then declined back toward baseline at progression.

A note on this clone: Its antigen is not known.

CDR1 and CDR2 (germline): MDHEN, SYDVKM. The CDR3 length is 15 residues. V shed 4 bases and J shed 1 base, with 12 bases lying between them. Targeted sequencing depth ranged from 1 in 200,000 to 1 in 1 million T cells. Here immunoSEQ multiplex PCR was the method, and the copy in TCRdb shows in-frame clones only, minus some. The sample lists some 200,000 clones, about 75% occurring once. The source is a human donor with chronic lymphocytic leukemia. The sequencing here drew on PBMCs, taken after 12 months of ibrutinib treatment. The rearrangement joins TRBV28 to TRBJ2-3; maybe TRBD1 (6 bases). In nucleotides, the CDR3 is TGTGCCAGCAGTTCCCCCGGGACACGCACAGATACGCAGTATTTT. Its translation is CASSSPGTRTDTQYF.